What follows is one TCR beta chain and its context. The data were produced by immunoSEQ multiplex PCR, yet TCRdb's version contains in-frame clones alone and is incomplete. The sample shows about 160,000 clones, less than 85% of them seen only once. The data belong to a study of blood T cell repertoires in COVID-19. V lost 5 bases, J lost 6 bases, and 3 bases stayed unmatched. The CDR3 extends over 14 amino acids. CDR1 is SGHTA, CDR2 FQGTGA, per germline. The receptor was derived from a woman aged 40 to 49 with COVID-19, enrolled during active disease. The source material was peripheral blood. This chain links TRBV7-3 with TRBJ2-7; 14 bases line up with TRBD2. CDR3 protein: CASSHGLAGGEQYF. The DNA for the CDR3 is TGTGCCAGCAGCCACGGACTAGCGGGAGGCGAGCAGTACTTC.